This record concerns one T cell receptor beta chain sequence. The sample comes from a study of T cell changes during pregnancy in multiple sclerosis. The protocol was immunoSEQ multiplex PCR, while the TCRdb copy is restricted to in-frame clones and leaves out a portion. The sample contains 50,000 to 65,000 clones, 92% of which appear only once. CDR3 length: 14 residues. V lost 4 bases and J 4 bases, leaving 10 bases between the germline ends. Germline V gives CDR1 LGHNA, CDR2 YNFKEQ. The origin of this receptor is a female donor with multiple sclerosis, enrolled in a pregnancy study. J is TRBJ1-4 and V is TRBV4-2, with D possibly being TRBD1 (6 bases). The sample in question was peripheral blood, obtained in the first trimester of pregnancy. In DNA form, the CDR3 reads TGTGCCAGCAGCCTGAACAGGGATAATGAAAAACTGTTTTTT. Translating it yields CASSLNRDNEKLFF.